The 18 T cell receptor beta chains listed next were all sequenced from one sample in a study of T cells in Graves' hyperthyroidism and ophthalmopathy (dated by TCRdb to between 2018 and 2021). The library was built by means of multiplex PCR. Sequenced on an Illumina HiSeq 2000. The TCR beta CDR3 regions were amplified from the RNA transcripts. The first round of RT-PCR for the TCR CDR3 was performed with the HTBI primer set and the Qiagen OneStep RT-PCR kit. Clones were called with MiXCR by TCRdb after fastp trimmed the public reads at Q25, and only in-frame beta chains were retained. Under each unique CDR3 protein, matching rows form one entry showing the most common genes and DNA. This sample is represented by roughly 300,000 distinct CDR3 sequences; less than 30% of them were singletons. Approximately 25% of the sample is held by the ten biggest clonotypes. Sequencing was carried out using blood. The receptors originated from a man in his forties with Graves' hyperthyroidism that later progressed to Graves' ophthalmopathy.

This clonotype was picked up many times. The DNA of the CDR3 is TGCGCCAGCAGCTGGGGACTAGCGGACTCCTACGAGCAGTACTTC. Translated, it gives CASSWGLADSYEQYF. This rearrangement joins TRBV5-1 to TRBJ2-7, with 11 bases fitting TRBD2. CDR1 is SGHRS, CDR2 YFSETQ, per germline. Unmatched junction bases numbered 2, after V lost 3 bases and J lost 0 bases. This CDR3 has 15 residues.

This clonotype has a count of ten or more. V usage is TRBV9 and J usage is TRBJ2-5; weak D call: TRBD2 (7 bases). Looked up from germline, CDR1 is SGDLS and CDR2 is YYNGEE. The CDR3 consists of 16 residues. Trimming took off 0 bases at V and 2 bases at J, with 14 bases between the two ends. CDR3 protein: CASSVEGERGQETQYF. CDR3 nucleotides: TGTGCCAGCAGCGTAGAGGGGGAGCGGGGTCAAGAGACCCAGTACTTC.

This clonotype was counted many times. The rearrangement uses TRBV11-2 and TRBJ1-2; no clear D. The CDR3 loop spans 14 amino acids. The V end lost 1 base, the J end lost 1 base, and 7 bases lay between the germline ends. The germline V gene has CDR1 SGHAT and CDR2 FQNNGV. CDR3 residues: CASSLGRNNYGYTF. The DNA for the CDR3 is TGTGCCAGCAGCTTAGGCAGAAATAACTATGGCTACACCTTC.

This clonotype was detected ten times or more. The chain uses TRBV12-3 or TRBV12-4 and TRBJ2-2; 12 nucleotides agree with TRBD2. The V gene end was trimmed by 5 bases and the J gene end by 6 bases; junction bases not matched to a gene: 4. The CDR3 has 15 amino acids. The CDR3 DNA reads TGTGCCAGCAGTAATCTAGCGGGAGGGCCCGGGGAGCTGTTTTTT. Translation gives CASSNLAGGPGELFF.

This clonotype was recorded at least ten times. This chain uses TRBV7-3 with TRBJ2-6; 8 bases are a match to TRBD2. CDR3 length: 17 amino acids. Germline-derived CDR1 and CDR2 are SGHTA and FQGTGA. V trimming: 2 bases; J trimming: 0 bases; junction bases outside the gene matches: 3. CDR3 loop: CASSLLAGISGANVLTF. CDR3 DNA: TGTGCCAGCAGCTTACTAGCGGGTATCTCTGGGGCCAACGTCCTGACTTTC.

This clonotype appeared many times. The chain joins TRBV6-5 to TRBJ1-5; TRBD1 matches 9 bases. Germline V gene data show CDR1 as MNHEY and CDR2 as SVGAGI. J gave up 5 bases and V 5 bases, and 7 bases lay outside the gene matches. CDR3 length: 15 amino acids. The CDR3 bases are TGTGCCAGCAGTAACACACAGGGGGCGGATCAGCCCCAGCATTTT. Translation gives CASSNTQGADQPQHF.

This chain links TRBV19 with TRBJ1-1; no clear D. Germline loops: CDR1 LNHDA, CDR2 SQIVND (reference sequence). The CDR3 loop spans 14 amino acids. Trimming stripped 0 bases from V and 3 bases from J, with 8 bases between. This chain's CDR3 is CASSIEGWDTEAFF. DNA for the CDR3: TGTGCCAGTAGTATAGAGGGTTGGGACACTGAAGCTTTCTTT. Variable domain in full (rest from reference TRBV19 and TRBJ1-1): DGGITQSPKYLFRKEGQNVTLSCEQNLNHDAMYWYRQDPGQGLRLIYYSQIVNDFQKGDIAEGYSVSREKKESFPLTVTSAQKNPTAFYLCASSIEGWDTEAFFGQGTRLTVV.

This clonotype was detected many times. The rearrangement joins TRBV30 to TRBJ2-5; maybe TRBD2 (5 bases). The ends were cut back, 1 base at V and 5 bases at J, with 11 bases in the middle. Germline V lookup: CDR1 GTSNPN, CDR2 SVGIG (reference sequence). The CDR3 extends over 13 amino acids. DNA of the CDR3: TGTGCCTGGAGTGCGCTCGGGAAGGAGACCCAGTACTTC. This encodes CAWSALGKETQYF.

The chain recombines TRBV6-2 or TRBV6-3 with TRBJ2-7; D gene uncertain. The CDR3 is 14 amino acids. V was clipped by 3 bases and J by 4 bases, with 13 bases between them. The germline gives CDR1 MNHEY, CDR2 SVGEGT. CDR3 sequence (DNA): TGTGCCAGCAGTTATGAAGGCGGCGCTTACGAGCAGTACTTC. Its protein product is CASSYEGGAYEQYF.

This clonotype has at least ten counts. This chain connects TRBV6-5 to TRBJ1-1, with D possibly being TRBD1 (5 bases). V gave up 6 bases and J gave up 0 bases, with 17 bases separating them. The CDR3 length is 16 residues. Germline assignment: CDR1 MNHEY and CDR2 SVGAGI. CDR3 in amino acids: CASSPRGRGMNTEAFF. CDR3 DNA: TGTGCCAGCAGCCCGCGAGGGAGGGGTATGAACACTGAAGCTTTCTTT.

In its sample, this clonotype was seen a few times. A much larger clone is a single base away; this may be a read error. The CDR3 does not end in the conserved phenylalanine or tryptophan, so this is likely a read error. The rearrangement joins TRBV11-2 to TRBJ1-1; D uncertain. V was pared by 5 bases and J by 5 bases, with 24 bases between. The CDR3 is made up of 17 amino acids. CDR1 is SGHAT and CDR2 is FQNNGV in the germline V gene. CDR3 sequence: CASSKGRFAGTRTEAFS. The CDR3 bases are TGTGCCAGCAGCAAAGGCAGATTTGCGGGTACCAGGACTGAAGCTTTCTCT.

The sample holds many counts of this clonotype. The V gene is TRBV3-1, the J gene TRBJ1-1, with 7 bases lining up with TRBD1. Trimming removed 4 bases from V and 5 bases from J; junction bases left unmatched: 13. The CDR3 sequence is 16 residues long. Germline values: CDR1 LGHDT, CDR2 YNNKEL (reference sequence). CDR3 bases: TGTGCCAGCAGCCCGGACAGGATCTACCGGGGGACTGAAGCTTTCTTT. It yields the protein CASSPDRIYRGTEAFF.

This clonotype was recorded at least ten times. V and J are TRBV20-1 and TRBJ1-5; a possible D gene is TRBD1 (5 bases). The CDR3 spans 13 residues. Trimming took 3 bases from V and 2 from J, leaving 8 bases between them. In germline, CDR1 is DFQATT, CDR2 SNEGSKA (reference sequence). CDR3 in DNA: TGCAGTGCTAGGGCGGGGGGCAATCAGCCCCAGCATTTT. Protein sequence: CSARAGGNQPQHF.

There are many counts of this clonotype. This chain connects TRBV6-1 to TRBJ1-1; D possibly corresponds to TRBD1 (6 bases). The CDR3 covers 13 residues. Per germline, CDR1 MNHNS and CDR2 SASEGT. Deletions cut 10 bases from V and 0 bases from J, with 12 bases between. The CDR3 DNA reads TGTGCCATAAGAAGGGGGATGAACACTGAAGCTTTCTTT. It yields the protein CAIRRGMNTEAFF.

There are many counts of this clonotype. The chain recombines TRBV19 with TRBJ1-5; D remains ambiguous. With 1 base removed from V and 0 bases from J, the gap between germline ends came to 19 bases. The germline V gene encodes CDR1 LNHDA and CDR2 SQIVND (reference sequence). The CDR3 totals 19 residues. In DNA, the CDR3 is TGTGCCAGTAGTATAGTTTGGCAAGGTCGGGCCCTTAGCAATCAGCCCCAGCATTTT. The encoded protein is CASSIVWQGRALSNQPQHF.

There are many counts of this clonotype. The chain uses TRBV6-2 or TRBV6-3 and TRBJ2-7; 7 positions match TRBD2. Germline V CDR1 and CDR2: MNHEY, SVGEGT. Trimming at V came to 6 bases and at J to 3 bases, leaving 14 bases not matched to a gene. This CDR3 region has 16 residues. CDR3 coding DNA: TGTGCCAGCAGCAAAACGCCCGGACTAGGAGGCTACGAGCAGTACTTC. It specifies CASSKTPGLGGYEQYF.

V usage is TRBV20-1 and J usage is TRBJ1-5; D gene unclear. CDR1 and CDR2 from the germline V gene are DFQATT and SNEGSKA (reference sequence). Between the trimmed V and J ends, which lost 0 bases and 3 bases, there was a span of 12 bases. The CDR3 spans 15 residues. Here the CDR3 reads CSARDRRGLNQPQHF. In DNA, the CDR3 is TGCAGTGCTAGAGATAGACGAGGACTCAATCAGCCCCAGCATTTT.

The chain links TRBV24-1 to TRBJ2-7, with no clear D. The ends were cut back, 4 bases at V and 3 bases at J, with 6 bases in the middle. The germline CDR1 and CDR2 sequences are KGHDR and SFDVKD. There are 12 residues in the CDR3. The chain's CDR3 is CATSDRYYEQYF. The DNA for the CDR3 is TGTGCCACCAGTGACCGCTACTACGAGCAGTACTTC.